The present T cell receptor beta chain was sequenced within a study of CD8 T cells in ankylosing spondylitis (dated by TCRdb to 2016 to 2017). Study-wide context: The study profiled T cell receptor beta repertoires in healthy donors and ankylosing spondylitis patients to find disease-linked TCR variants. The full study cohort was made up of roughly 25 ankylosing spondylitis patients and around 100 healthy donors. Samples of peripheral blood were taken, and for ankylosing spondylitis patients, synovial fluid was collected as well.

A word on this clonotype: This receptor's antigen is unknown. Per-base quality was not reported, and no clone a single base away is much larger than it.

Study-wide findings and limitations: A CD8+ phenotype was shown by the disease-linked clones, which were found at relatively low frequencies in peripheral blood. A TCR beta motif of several highly homologous amino acid variants appeared characteristic of blood from ankylosing spondylitis patients. The disease-linked clones were reported as significantly enriched in matched synovial fluid samples from ankylosing spondylitis patients. Some TCR beta motif variants had previously been reported in synovial fluid and blood of reactive arthritis patients, which suggested common disease-initiation mechanisms.

Deletion took 0 bases off V and 5 bases off J, with a span of 11 bases between the germline ends. Via the germline V gene (reference sequence), CDR1 is SEHNR and CDR2 FQNEAQ. The CDR3 measures 15 amino acids from cysteine to phenylalanine. Only the CDR3 region is kept as DNA, spanning 45 bases read in frame from base 1. Data came from an Illumina HiSeq 2500. Quantitative 5'-RACE with molecular barcodes was the method used to prepare the TCR beta libraries. In the original analysis: A new computational method based on a probabilistic model of VDJ rearrangement was used to identify disease-linked TCR variants. The public reads were run again by TCRdb, first through fastp at Q25 and then through MiXCR, and only productive beta chains were kept. Each CDR3 protein gets just one entry, which takes the most common genes and DNA from the rows behind it. These V and J calls are TCRdb output, not the study's own analysis. The sample table shows around 250,000 distinct CDR3 sequences, and roughly 32% are seen once. The ten most abundant clones make up approximately 4.4% of the sample.

What was sequenced was blood, either unsorted or a sorted T cell fraction (not recorded which). The sequence links TRBV7-9 to TRBJ2-1; the D gene is perhaps TRBD1, on 5 matching bases. The clonotype comes from a male donor with ankylosing spondylitis or in good health (not recorded which). The DNA is TGTGCCAGCAGCTTAGCACAGGAGCCAAACAATGAGCAGTTCTTC. Protein translation: CASSLAQEPNNEQFF.